The 9 T cell receptor beta chains in this list originate from one sample, sequenced in a study of early T cells in non-severe SARS-CoV-2 infection (dated by TCRdb to the early 2020s). The library was obtained by 5' RACE. The reads were generated on a NextSeq 500. Through fastp at Q25 and MiXCR, TCRdb rebuilt clones from the public reads, retaining in-frame beta chains. Rows are unified per CDR3 protein, each entry keeping the most common DNA and genes. The sample table shows some 57,000 distinct CDR3 sequences, and about 10% are seen once. The ten largest account for roughly 4.8% of the sample. Sequenced input: whole blood. These receptors came from an adult who was a healthcare worker with PCR-confirmed SARS-CoV-2 infection or an uninfected control (not recorded which).

This chain connects TRBV4-1 to TRBJ1-6; the D gene is possibly TRBD1 (5 bases). This CDR3 spans 15 amino acids. Trimming removed 2 bases at V and 6 bases at J, with 11 bases between. CDR1 is MGHRA, CDR2 YSYEKL, per germline. The CDR3 region has the DNA TGCGCCAGCAGCCAACTGGGACGGATTAATTCACCCCTCCACTTT. This sequence encodes CASSQLGRINSPLHF.

Only a few counts were recorded for this clonotype. The V gene is TRBV7-9, the J gene TRBJ2-7; TRBD1 or TRBD2 may be the D gene (5 bases each). With 2 bases removed from V and 3 bases from J, the gap between germline ends came to 17 bases. The length of the CDR3 is 16 residues. CDR1 is SEHNR, CDR2 FQNEAQ, per germline (reference sequence). This CDR3 is CASSLSTGLQSYEQYF. In nucleotides, the CDR3 is TGTGCCAGCAGCTTAAGCACGGGGCTCCAAAGCTACGAGCAGTACTTC.

This clonotype was counted ten times or more. The V gene is TRBV7-6, the J gene TRBJ1-2; a possible D gene is TRBD1 (5 bases). CDR3 size: 15 residues. V dropped 5 bases and J dropped 3 bases, with 16 bases sitting between them. CDR1 and CDR2 from the germline V gene are SGHVS and FNYEAQ. CDR3 in amino acids: CASSPESTGHYGYTF. For the CDR3, the DNA is TGTGCCAGCAGCCCAGAAAGTACAGGCCACTATGGCTACACCTTC.

This clonotype was detected ten times or more. One end of the junction does not line up with germline, which may come from a read error. J is TRBJ2-5 and V is TRBV18; D is undetermined. The CDR3 is made up of 11 amino acids. Germline V gene lookup returns CDR1 KGHSH and CDR2 LQKENI. The CDR3 reads CASSYQETQYF. CDR3 DNA sequence: TGTGCCAGCTCATACCAGGAGACCCAGTACTTC.

V is TRBV29-1 and J is TRBJ2-2; TRBD1 matches 11 bases. The CDR3 is made up of 14 amino acids. V lost 6 bases and J lost 6; bases outside the gene matches: 6. CDR1 and CDR2 (germline): SQVTM, ANQGSEA. The CDR3 sequence: CSVRGQGAAGELFF. CDR3 sequence (DNA): TGCAGCGTCCGAGGACAGGGGGCCGCCGGGGAGCTGTTTTTT.

This clonotype appeared many times. An end of the junction does not agree with germline; a read error may underlie this. J is TRBJ2-1 and V is TRBV7-7; 8 positions match TRBD2. CDR3 length: 13 amino acids. Per germline, CDR1 SSHAT and CDR2 FNYEAQ (reference sequence). The CDR3 nucleotides are TGTGCTAGCAGCTTACAGCGGGAGAATGAGCAGTTCTTC. As protein: CASSLQRENEQFF.

This clonotype has at least ten counts. The V gene is TRBV6-5, the J gene TRBJ2-4; TRBD1 agrees at 8 bases. Germline assignment: CDR1 MNHEY and CDR2 SVGAGI. This CDR3 contains 14 residues. V shed 6 bases and J 6 bases; nucleotides not matched to a gene: 7. The CDR3 here is CASRKTGAGNIQYF. The CDR3 DNA sequence: TGTGCCAGCAGGAAGACAGGGGCGGGAAACATTCAGTACTTC.

The sample holds a few counts of this clonotype. The chain couples TRBV6-1 to TRBJ1-5; a weak D match, TRBD1 (6 bases). The CDR3 contains 15 residues. CDR1 and CDR2 from the germline V gene are MNHNS and SASEGT. V shed 0 bases and J shed 1 base, with 7 bases lying between them. CDR3 amino acids: CASSEATGSNQPQHF. The CDR3 DNA follows: TGTGCCAGCAGTGAAGCTACAGGGAGCAATCAGCCCCAGCATTTT.

The rearrangement links TRBV19 to TRBJ2-6; tentative D call: TRBD1 (6 bases). V lost 7 bases and J 4 bases, leaving 8 bases between the germline ends. This CDR3 has 13 amino acids. Per germline, CDR1 LNHDA and CDR2 SQIVND (reference sequence). The CDR3 bases are TGTGCCAGTACTGGGACAGGGGCCAACGTCCTGACTTTC. It is translated as CASTGTGANVLTF. Full variable domain (missing parts from reference TRBV19 and TRBJ2-6): DGGITQSPKYLFRKEGQNVTLSCEQNLNHDAMYWYRQDPGQGLRLIYYSQIVNDFQKGDIAEGYSVSREKKESFPLTVTSAQKNPTAFYLCASTGTGANVLTFGAGSRLTVL.